These T cell receptor beta chains were read from a single sample in a study of blood T cell repertoires in COVID-19. Generated by immunoSEQ multiplex PCR, the TCRdb table keeps only in-frame clones and is missing some. The data show over 90,000 clones, 84% seen once. Sequenced input: peripheral blood. The receptors derive from a human donor in a cohort sampled during active COVID-19. Both conserved end residues are part of each CDR3. A D gene is named only where the DNA matches it firmly. Some rows mark clone size as missing; the rest say once, few, many or name a class of expanded clone.

clone_size j_call v_call d_call cdr3_nt cdr3_aa
. TRBJ2-1 TRBV14 . TGTGCCAGCAGCCACTCACAGGACGCTCCCGAGTTCTTC CASSHSQDAPEFF
. TRBJ1-4 TRBV27 . TGTGCCAGCAGCCCCGGGGGAGAAAAACTGTTTTTT CASSPGGEKLFF
. TRBJ1-2 TRBV19 . TGTGCCAGTACCCCCCTCGGACAGATATACGGCTACACCTTC CASTPLGQIYGYTF
. TRBJ1-6 TRBV5-1 TRBD1 TGCGCCAGCAGCAATATTACCGGGACAGGGTTAAATTCACCCCTCCACTTT CASSNITGTGLNSPLHF
. TRBJ1-5 TRBV3-1/TRBV3-2 . TGTGCCAGCAGCCAAGGACTAAGTAGCAATCAGCCCCAGCATTTT CASSQGLSSNQPQHF
few TRBJ1-3 TRBV5-1 TRBD1 TGCGCCAGCAGCGCACGGACAGGTGGAAACACCATATATTTT CASSARTGGNTIYF
large TRBJ2-1 TRBV15 TRBD1 TGTGCCACCAGCAGAGATCCCCTCAACCGGGTGACAGGGGGTGATGAGCAGTTCTTC CATSRDPLNRVTGGDEQFF
. TRBJ1-1 TRBV5-6 TRBD1 TGTGCCAGCAGCTTGGCAGGGGGAATTGAAGCTTTCTTT CASSLAGGIEAFF
. TRBJ2-1 TRBV5-4 TRBD1 TGTGCCAGCAGCCAAGGACAGGGGGCGCGTGAGCAGTTCTTC CASSQGQGAREQFF
. TRBJ1-2 TRBV5-1 . TGCGCCAGCAGCTTGGTACCACAGCCAAGGGGCTACACCTTC CASSLVPQPRGYTF
. TRBJ1-1 TRBV11-2 . TGTGCCAGCAGCTTATCCCCAGGCATGAACACTGAAGCTTTCTTT CASSLSPGMNTEAFF
once TRBJ1-1 TRBV6-5 . TGTGCCAGCCAAACAGGGACCGGCACTGAAGCTTTCTTT CASQTGTGTEAFF
. TRBJ1-1 TRBV27 TRBD1 TGTGCCAGCAGTTTACGACAGGGGGATGGCACTGAAGCTTTCTTT CASSLRQGDGTEAFF
. TRBJ2-2 TRBV19 TRBD1 TGTGCCAGTTGGGCAGGGGGTCGCACCGGGGAGCTGTTTTTT CASWAGGRTGELFF
. TRBJ2-1 TRBV28 TRBD2 TGTGCCAGCAGTTTAGGCGGGGGGGCGCGCAATGAGCAGTTCTTC CASSLGGGARNEQFF
. TRBJ2-3 TRBV5-1 . TGCGCCAGCAAGGTTATACAGCCCACAGATACGCAGTATTTT CASKVIQPTDTQYF
once TRBJ1-1 TRBV6-5 . TGTGCCAGCAGTTACCTACCCGGACAGTCGAACACTGAAGCTTTCTTT CASSYLPGQSNTEAFF
. TRBJ2-7 TRBV10-1 . TGCGCCAGCAGTGAGTCGTGGAGGGGCGAGCAGTACTTC CASSESWRGEQYF
. TRBJ1-5 TRBV7-2 TRBD1 TGTGCCAGCAGCTTACCCGGGACAGGGGGCGGGCAGCCCCAGCATTTT CASSLPGTGGGQPQHF
once TRBJ2-1 TRBV5-1 TRBD1 TGCGCCAGCAGCTCGACAGGGTACAATGAGCAGTTCTTC CASSSTGYNEQFF
. TRBJ1-2 TRBV7-9 TRBD1 TGTGCCAGCAGCCCCCGGACAGGGGCCTCGAGCTATGGCTACACCTTC CASSPRTGASSYGYTF
. TRBJ1-1 TRBV7-3 . TGTGCCAGCAGCTTAAGTGGAGTTAACACTGAAGCTTTCTTT CASSLSGVNTEAFF